The T cell receptor (beta chain) under discussion was sequenced for a study of shared clonotypes between healthy human individuals. CD45RO negativity and positive selection for CCR7 defined naive CD8 cells, a population that excluded terminally differentiated effector memory CD45RA+ cells. The CDR3 is 16 residues long. Germline CDR1 is ENHRY and CDR2 is SYGVKD. Trimming took 3 bases from V and 0 from J; bases not matched to a gene: 4. Only in-frame clones appear in the TCRdb table, and some are missing; sequencing was by immunoSEQ multiplex PCR. The repertoire has 600,000 or so clones, around 95% of them found once; the top ten carry around 0.12%.

Sequencing was done on a sample of naive CD8+ T cells sorted from blood. This clonotype was obtained from a woman in her twenties or thirties in good health. This chain uses TRBV10-3 with TRBJ2-2; TRBD1 agrees at 7 bases. Here the CDR3 DNA reads TGTGCCATCAGTGATTGGGACAGCGCGAACACCGGGGAGCTGTTTTTT. This translates into CAISDWDSANTGELFF.